This TCR beta chain was documented in a study of beta chain features in type 1 diabetes. The authors reverse transcribed all of the isolated RNA, so sequencing captured expressed TCRB transcripts. Sequenced by immunoSEQ multiplex PCR; TCRdb stores in-frame clones only, minus some. Of hundreds of thousands of clones listed, around 16% were seen once; the top ten hold about 0.097%. This clone was picked up a small number of times. The CDR3 runs 19 residues. Trimming took off 1 base at V and 4 bases at J, with 25 bases between the two ends. Germline lookup yields CDR1 LGHNT and CDR2 FRNRAP. The gene calls are TRBV12-5 and TRBJ2-5; D may be TRBD2 (6 bases). The sequenced material came from naive CD4+ T cells from blood. The TCR originated in a man between 18 and 35 years old in good health. The CDR3 sequence is CASGLGRRGLLRNRETQYF. The CDR3 DNA sequence: TGTGCTAGTGGTTTGGGCAGGAGGGGACTCCTAAGAAATCGAGAGACCCAGTACTTC.